Listed below are T cell receptor beta chains from one sample, sequenced in a study of regulatory T cells in long-lasting Graves disease. A single record per CDR3 protein comes from TCRdb applying MiXCR to the multiplex PCR reads. The repertoire has a few hundred thousand distinct CDR3 sequences, 23% of them found once; the top ten carry 26%. The material sequenced was peripheral blood mononuclear cells (PBMCs), taken when the disease was refractory, from a patient treated with antithyroid drugs. All receptors come from a female donor with Graves disease. The CDR3 runs from the conserved cysteine through the conserved F or W. D genes are given only for firm matches. Only some rows state a clone size, as once, few, many or a class for expanded clones.

J gene: TRBJ1-2
V gene: TRBV6-2/TRBV6-3
clone size: .
D gene: TRBD1
CDR3 protein: CASSLTGGLLDGYTF
CDR3 DNA: TGTGCCAGCAGCTTGACAGGGGGCCTTTTGGATGGCTACACCTTC

J gene: TRBJ1-2
V gene: TRBV6-1
clone size: few
D gene: TRBD1
CDR3 protein: CASSTGTGLYGYTF
CDR3 DNA: TGTGCCAGCAGCACTGGGACAGGCCTCTATGGCTACACCTTC

J gene: TRBJ1-2
V gene: TRBV7-8
clone size: many
D gene: TRBD1
CDR3 protein: CASSLAPGQGYGYTF
CDR3 DNA: TGTGCCAGCAGCTTAGCCCCGGGACAGGGCTATGGCTACACCTTC

J gene: TRBJ2-7
V gene: TRBV6-2/TRBV6-3
clone size: few
D gene: TRBD1
CDR3 protein: CASSYGTGGSYEQYF
CDR3 DNA: TGTGCCAGCAGTTACGGGACAGGGGGCTCCTACGAGCAGTACTTC

J gene: TRBJ2-7
V gene: TRBV10-3
clone size: .
D gene: .
CDR3 protein: CAISVRKYEQYF
CDR3 DNA: TGTGCCATCAGTGTGAGAAAATACGAGCAGTACTTC

J gene: TRBJ1-5
V gene: TRBV29-1
clone size: few
D gene: TRBD1
CDR3 protein: CSVGTGTLQPQHF
CDR3 DNA: TGCAGCGTCGGGACAGGGACGCTCCAGCCCCAGCATTTT

J gene: TRBJ2-7
V gene: TRBV29-1
clone size: .
D gene: TRBD2
CDR3 protein: CSARGGPEQYF
CDR3 DNA: TGCAGCGCCCGGGGGGGTCCAGAGCAGTACTTC

J gene: TRBJ2-7
V gene: TRBV20-1
clone size: .
D gene: TRBD2
CDR3 protein: CSARKPTSASYEQYF
CDR3 DNA: TGCAGTGCTAGAAAGCCTACTAGCGCATCCTACGAGCAGTACTTC

J gene: TRBJ1-6
V gene: TRBV5-1
clone size: .
D gene: .
CDR3 protein: CASSPVLNSPLHF
CDR3 DNA: TGCGCCAGCAGCCCCGTTTTGAATTCACCCCTCCACTTT

J gene: TRBJ2-7
V gene: TRBV20-1
clone size: few
D gene: .
CDR3 protein: CSASFQYEQYF
CDR3 DNA: TGCAGTGCTAGCTTTCAATACGAGCAGTACTTC

J gene: TRBJ1-2
V gene: TRBV28
clone size: .
D gene: TRBD1
CDR3 protein: CASSSRTGGGYGYTF
CDR3 DNA: TGTGCCAGCAGTTCTCGGACAGGGGGCGGCTATGGCTACACCTTC

J gene: TRBJ1-2
V gene: TRBV3-1
clone size: few
D gene: .
CDR3 protein: CASSQDRLLYGYTF
CDR3 DNA: TGTGCCAGCAGCCAAGACAGGTTGCTCTATGGCTACACCTTC

J gene: TRBJ2-7
V gene: TRBV18
clone size: .
D gene: .
CDR3 protein: CASSPPDFSHEQYF
CDR3 DNA: TGTGCCAGCTCACCCCCGGACTTTTCCCACGAGCAGTACTTC

J gene: TRBJ2-7
V gene: TRBV5-1
clone size: .
D gene: .
CDR3 protein: CASSLDGERGGYEQYF
CDR3 DNA: TGCGCCAGCAGCTTGGATGGCGAACGGGGAGGCTACGAGCAGTACTTC

J gene: TRBJ1-5
V gene: TRBV30
clone size: .
D gene: .
CDR3 protein: CAASAYSNQPQHF
CDR3 DNA: TGTGCCGCCTCAGCGTATAGCAATCAGCCCCAGCATTTT

J gene: TRBJ1-1
V gene: TRBV12-5
clone size: many
D gene: TRBD1
CDR3 protein: CASGLQGADTEAFF
CDR3 DNA: TGTGCTAGTGGTTTACAGGGGGCGGACACTGAAGCTTTCTTT

J gene: TRBJ1-1
V gene: TRBV28
clone size: many
D gene: .
CDR3 protein: CASTVAVPNTEAFF
CDR3 DNA: TGTGCCAGCACCGTGGCGGTCCCAAACACTGAAGCTTTCTTT

J gene: TRBJ2-6
V gene: TRBV28
clone size: many
D gene: .
CDR3 protein: CASRTIGGGSGRLLYGANVLTF
CDR3 DNA: TGTGCCAGCAGAACTATAGGGGGGGGAAGCGGTAGACTTCTATACGGGGCCAACGTCCTGACTTTC

J gene: TRBJ2-1
V gene: TRBV2
clone size: .
D gene: .
CDR3 protein: CASSEARARASHEQFF
CDR3 DNA: TGTGCCAGCAGTGAAGCGAGAGCGAGAGCCAGCCATGAGCAGTTCTTC

J gene: TRBJ2-2
V gene: TRBV14
clone size: .
D gene: .
CDR3 protein: CASSQVLGGIGGTGELFF
CDR3 DNA: TGTGCCAGCAGCCAAGTTCTAGGGGGGATCGGAGGCACCGGGGAGCTGTTTTTT

J gene: TRBJ2-5
V gene: TRBV11-3
clone size: many
D gene: TRBD2
CDR3 protein: CASSFGLGGEETQYF
CDR3 DNA: TGTGCCAGCAGCTTCGGGTTGGGGGGGGAAGAGACCCAGTACTTC

J gene: TRBJ1-6
V gene: TRBV27
clone size: many
D gene: TRBD1
CDR3 protein: CASSLDRVDNSPLHF
CDR3 DNA: TGTGCCAGCAGTTTAGACAGGGTAGATAATTCACCCCTCCACTTT

J gene: TRBJ2-2
V gene: TRBV11-2
clone size: .
D gene: .
CDR3 protein: CASSLVRAGELFF
CDR3 DNA: TGTGCCAGCAGCTTAGTCAGGGCCGGGGAGCTGTTTTTT

J gene: TRBJ1-1
V gene: TRBV10-3
clone size: .
D gene: TRBD1
CDR3 protein: CATMNGQGGSTEAFF
CDR3 DNA: TGTGCCACGATGAACGGGCAGGGGGGGTCCACTGAAGCTTTCTTT

J gene: TRBJ2-6
V gene: TRBV6-1
clone size: .
D gene: TRBD1
CDR3 protein: CAIGQGGLSGANVLTF
CDR3 DNA: TGTGCCATCGGACAGGGCGGACTCTCTGGGGCCAACGTCCTGACTTTC

J gene: TRBJ1-2
V gene: TRBV29-1
clone size: .
D gene: .
CDR3 protein: CSVQGTRFYNYGYTF
CDR3 DNA: TGCAGCGTTCAAGGAACCCGATTTTATAACTATGGCTACACCTTC

J gene: TRBJ1-5
V gene: TRBV6-2/TRBV6-3
clone size: .
D gene: .
CDR3 protein: CASSYSKGPDRINQPQHF
CDR3 DNA: TGTGCCAGCAGTTACTCGAAGGGGCCAGACAGGATCAATCAGCCCCAGCATTTT

J gene: TRBJ1-1
V gene: TRBV29-1
clone size: .
D gene: TRBD1
CDR3 protein: CSVEAVLGTGSLENTEAFF
CDR3 DNA: TGCAGCGTTGAAGCCGTCCTCGGGACAGGGTCTCTTGAGAACACTGAAGCTTTCTTT

J gene: TRBJ1-1
V gene: TRBV7-2
clone size: many
D gene: .
CDR3 protein: CASRDSKPVDTEAFF
CDR3 DNA: TGTGCCAGCAGAGACAGCAAACCTGTGGACACTGAAGCTTTCTTT

J gene: TRBJ1-2
V gene: TRBV3-1
clone size: .
D gene: .
CDR3 protein: CASSPMSGTEGYGYTF
CDR3 DNA: TGTGCCAGCAGCCCTATGTCAGGGACCGAGGGCTATGGCTACACCTTC

J gene: TRBJ1-1
V gene: TRBV2
clone size: many
D gene: .
CDR3 protein: CASRAEMNTEAFF
CDR3 DNA: TGTGCCAGCAGGGCCGAGATGAACACTGAAGCTTTCTTT

J gene: TRBJ2-7
V gene: TRBV30
clone size: .
D gene: TRBD2
CDR3 protein: CAWSGSRLAGGVHEQYF
CDR3 DNA: TGTGCCTGGAGTGGCAGTCGACTAGCGGGAGGGGTTCACGAGCAGTACTTC

J gene: TRBJ1-4
V gene: TRBV9
clone size: .
D gene: .
CDR3 protein: CASSEGTLRDEKLFF
CDR3 DNA: TGTGCCAGCAGCGAAGGGACGCTGAGGGATGAAAAACTGTTTTTT

J gene: TRBJ2-5
V gene: TRBV19
clone size: few
D gene: .
CDR3 protein: CASSMRGGAGGQETQYF
CDR3 DNA: TGTGCCAGTAGTATGAGGGGGGGGGCAGGGGGACAAGAGACCCAGTACTTC

J gene: TRBJ1-6
V gene: TRBV2
clone size: many
D gene: .
CDR3 protein: CASSATSVGDSPLHF
CDR3 DNA: TGTGCCAGCAGTGCCACCTCGGTGGGGGATTCACCCCTCCACTTT

J gene: TRBJ1-2
V gene: TRBV5-1
clone size: .
D gene: TRBD1
CDR3 protein: CASSLAVDRDGYTF
CDR3 DNA: TGCGCCAGCAGCTTGGCCGTGGACAGGGACGGCTACACCTTC

J gene: TRBJ2-7
V gene: TRBV7-9
clone size: few
D gene: .
CDR3 protein: CASSPVRGPYEQYF
CDR3 DNA: TGTGCCAGCAGCCCCGTTCGGGGCCCCTACGAGCAGTACTTC

J gene: TRBJ1-2
V gene: TRBV4-1
clone size: .
D gene: .
CDR3 protein: CASSQVGTSGYGYTF
CDR3 DNA: TGCGCCAGCAGCCAAGTGGGAACCTCTGGCTATGGCTACACCTTC

J gene: TRBJ2-7
V gene: TRBV7-8
clone size: .
D gene: TRBD1
CDR3 protein: CASSLMDRVGNEQYF
CDR3 DNA: TGTGCCAGCAGTTTGATGGACAGGGTTGGGAACGAGCAGTACTTC

J gene: TRBJ1-2
V gene: TRBV29-1
clone size: few
D gene: TRBD1
CDR3 protein: CSVGVLTGEDSGYTF
CDR3 DNA: TGCAGCGTTGGAGTCCTAACAGGGGAGGATAGTGGCTACACCTTC

J gene: TRBJ2-5
V gene: TRBV11-2
clone size: many
D gene: .
CDR3 protein: CASSTTGETQYF
CDR3 DNA: TGTGCCAGCAGCACGACCGGGGAGACCCAGTACTTC

J gene: TRBJ2-5
V gene: TRBV7-2
clone size: few
D gene: TRBD2
CDR3 protein: CASSLVLAAQYF
CDR3 DNA: TGTGCCAGCAGCTTAGTCCTAGCGGCACAGTACTTC

J gene: TRBJ1-1
V gene: TRBV6-2/TRBV6-3
clone size: few
D gene: TRBD1
CDR3 protein: CASRRELNRGYTEAFF
CDR3 DNA: TGTGCCAGCAGACGCGAATTAAACAGGGGGTACACTGAAGCTTTCTTT

J gene: TRBJ1-2
V gene: TRBV28
clone size: many
D gene: TRBD1
CDR3 protein: CASSTLQGFYGYTF
CDR3 DNA: TGTGCCAGCAGTACCCTACAGGGGTTCTATGGCTACACCTTC

J gene: TRBJ1-1
V gene: TRBV20-1
clone size: .
D gene: .
CDR3 protein: CSARVGGEAFF
CDR3 DNA: TGCAGTGCTAGAGTCGGGGGAGAAGCTTTCTTT

J gene: TRBJ1-4
V gene: TRBV3-1
clone size: few
D gene: .
CDR3 protein: CASSKNPGREKLFF
CDR3 DNA: TGTGCCAGCAGCAAGAACCCAGGGAGGGAAAAACTGTTTTTT

J gene: TRBJ2-5
V gene: TRBV29-1
clone size: few
D gene: TRBD1
CDR3 protein: CSVDRGRGETQYF
CDR3 DNA: TGCAGCGTCGACAGGGGACGGGGAGAGACCCAGTACTTC

J gene: TRBJ2-6
V gene: TRBV20-1
clone size: .
D gene: .
CDR3 protein: CSASTSGSGANVLTF
CDR3 DNA: TGCAGTGCTAGTACTTCTGGCTCTGGGGCCAACGTCCTGACTTTC

J gene: TRBJ2-2
V gene: TRBV20-1
clone size: .
D gene: .
CDR3 protein: CSGRDRNTGELFF
CDR3 DNA: TGCAGTGGCCGGGACCGAAACACCGGGGAGCTGTTTTTT

J gene: TRBJ1-6
V gene: TRBV7-9
clone size: .
D gene: .
CDR3 protein: CASSSGPEFSPLHF
CDR3 DNA: TGTGCCAGCAGCTCCGGACCCGAATTTTCACCCCTCCACTTT

J gene: TRBJ1-2
V gene: TRBV5-1
clone size: few
D gene: .
CDR3 protein: CASSFTSGTANYGYTF
CDR3 DNA: TGCGCCAGCAGCTTTACCTCCGGGACGGCTAACTATGGCTACACCTTC

J gene: TRBJ2-7
V gene: TRBV19
clone size: .
D gene: .
CDR3 protein: CASRAREVNEQYF
CDR3 DNA: TGTGCCAGTAGGGCCAGGGAGGTCAACGAGCAGTACTTC

J gene: TRBJ2-3
V gene: TRBV12-3/TRBV12-4
clone size: .
D gene: .
CDR3 protein: CASSPLLGGATDTQYF
CDR3 DNA: TGTGCCAGCAGTCCGCTGCTCGGGGGCGCGACAGATACGCAGTATTTT

J gene: TRBJ1-5
V gene: TRBV6-1
clone size: .
D gene: TRBD1
CDR3 protein: CASSHDRGYSSNQPQHF
CDR3 DNA: TGTGCCAGCAGTCATGACAGGGGATACAGTAGCAATCAGCCCCAGCATTTT

J gene: TRBJ1-2
V gene: TRBV19
clone size: few
D gene: .
CDR3 protein: CASSIGVRVYTF
CDR3 DNA: TGTGCCAGTAGTATAGGGGTACGTGTCTACACCTTC

J gene: TRBJ1-4
V gene: TRBV7-9
clone size: .
D gene: .
CDR3 protein: CASSARQTTNEKLFF
CDR3 DNA: TGTGCCAGCAGCGCCCGACAGACAACTAATGAAAAACTGTTTTTT

J gene: TRBJ1-1
V gene: TRBV30
clone size: few
D gene: .
CDR3 protein: CAWRVNGDTEAFF
CDR3 DNA: TGTGCCTGGAGGGTTAACGGGGACACTGAAGCTTTCTTT

J gene: TRBJ2-7
V gene: TRBV12-3/TRBV12-4
clone size: few
D gene: TRBD2
CDR3 protein: CASRRTGLAGSFGYEQYF
CDR3 DNA: TGTGCCAGCAGGAGGACCGGACTAGCGGGATCTTTTGGGTACGAGCAGTACTTC

J gene: TRBJ2-5
V gene: TRBV2
clone size: .
D gene: .
CDR3 protein: CASSDRQSQETQYF
CDR3 DNA: TGTGCCAGCAGTGATCGGCAGAGTCAAGAGACCCAGTACTTC